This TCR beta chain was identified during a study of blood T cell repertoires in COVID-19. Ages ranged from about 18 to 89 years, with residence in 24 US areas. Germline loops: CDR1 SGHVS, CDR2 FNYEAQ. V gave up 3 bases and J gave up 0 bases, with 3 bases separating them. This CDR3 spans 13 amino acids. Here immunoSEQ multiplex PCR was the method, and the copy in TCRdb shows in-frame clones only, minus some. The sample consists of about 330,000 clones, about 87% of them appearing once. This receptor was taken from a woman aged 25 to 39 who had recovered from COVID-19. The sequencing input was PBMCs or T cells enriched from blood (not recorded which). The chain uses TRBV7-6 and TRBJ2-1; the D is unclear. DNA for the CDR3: TGTGCCAGCAGCTTGAGCTCCTACAATGAGCAGTTCTTC. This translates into CASSLSSYNEQFF.